The clone carrying this T cell receptor (beta chain) was found many times. The V and J ends lost 4 bases and 5 bases respectively, with 10 bases between them. The V gene's germline CDR1 is SGHNT and CDR2 YYREEE (reference sequence). This CDR3 spans 12 amino acids. Genomic DNA constituted the template upon which TCR beta VDJ and CDR3 profiling was performed. TCRdb fed the reads into MiXCR, producing one record per CDR3 protein. The table has about 220,000 distinct CDR3 sequences, 30% to 40% seen once. These data belong to a study of CD8+CD57+ T cells in acquired aplastic anemia. Sequencing was done on a sample of sorted CD4+, CD8+, or CD8+CD57+ T cells (not recorded which) from PBMCs. This chain uses TRBV5-4 with TRBJ2-7; D ambiguous. The sequence derives from a human donor in good health, serving as a control. This CDR3 reads CASSVDGDEQYF. The DNA of the CDR3 is TGTGCCAGCAGCGTAGACGGAGACGAGCAGTACTTC.